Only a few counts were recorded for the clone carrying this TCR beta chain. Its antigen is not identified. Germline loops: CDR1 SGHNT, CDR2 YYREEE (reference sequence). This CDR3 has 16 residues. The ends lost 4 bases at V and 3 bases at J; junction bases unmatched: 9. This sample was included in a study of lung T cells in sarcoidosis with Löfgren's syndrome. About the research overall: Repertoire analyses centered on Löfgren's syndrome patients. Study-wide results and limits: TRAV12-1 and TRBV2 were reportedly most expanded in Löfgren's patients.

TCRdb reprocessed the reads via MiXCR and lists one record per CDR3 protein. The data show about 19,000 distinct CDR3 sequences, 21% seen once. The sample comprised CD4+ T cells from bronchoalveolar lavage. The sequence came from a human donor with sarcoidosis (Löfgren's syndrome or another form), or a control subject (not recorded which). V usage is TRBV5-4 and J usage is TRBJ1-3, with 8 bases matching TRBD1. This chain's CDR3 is CASSPRQGLSGNTIYF. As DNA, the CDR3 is TGTGCCAGCAGCCCCAGACAGGGGTTGAGTGGAAACACCATATATTTT.